One sample yielded the 21 T cell receptor beta chains listed below, sequenced in a study of blood T cell repertoires in COVID-19. This table comes from immunoSEQ multiplex PCR, and its TCRdb copy is limited to in-frame clones, with some not included. The repertoire holds about 290,000 clones, with around 85% as singletons. The sequenced material came from peripheral blood. These receptors were obtained from a woman aged 45-59 years with active or convalescent COVID-19.

This clone was picked up a small number of times. The CDR3 sequence is CASSNRGKAGGNTDTQYF. DNA of the CDR3: TGTGCCAGCAGCAACCGAGGTAAGGCGGGAGGAAATACAGATACGCAGTATTTT. The V gene is TRBV21-1, the J gene TRBJ2-3; the table's D call TRBD2 went unverified against the DNA. TRBV21-1 is designated a pseudogene. The CDR3 is made up of 18 amino acids.

J is TRBJ2-1 and V is TRBV19; TRBD2 matches at 15 bases. The CDR3 runs to 16 residues. CDR1 LNHDA and CDR2 SQIVND come from the germline V gene (reference sequence). J gave up 13 bases and V 4 bases, and 11 bases lay outside the gene matches. Here the CDR3 DNA reads TGTGCCAGTAGTACCTCCGGGACTAGCGGGAGGAGGTCTCAGTTCTTC. Translating gives CASSTSGTSGRRSQFF.

The chain joins TRBV27 to TRBJ2-7; a weak D match, TRBD1 (6 bases). The germline gives CDR1 MNHEY, CDR2 SMNVEV (reference sequence). V lost 3 bases and J lost 0, with 9 bases in between. This CDR3 has 14 amino acids. CDR3 sequence (DNA): TGTGCCAGCAGTTTCGGACAGAGCTCCTACGAGCAGTACTTC. It translates to CASSFGQSSYEQYF.

The chain has TRBV5-4 and TRBJ2-1; TRBD2 matches at 11 bases. CDR1 SGHNT and CDR2 YYREEE come from the germline V gene (reference sequence). Trimming at V came to 0 bases and at J to 5 bases, leaving 1 base not matched to a gene. This CDR3 comprises 15 residues. As DNA, the CDR3 is TGTGCCAGCAGCTTGGGGACTAGCGGGCACAATGAGCAGTTCTTC. Residues: CASSLGTSGHNEQFF.

This chain connects TRBV5-8 to TRBJ2-3; no firm D call. Germline V gives CDR1 SGHTS, CDR2 YDEGEE. The V and J ends lost 0 bases and 2 bases respectively, with 10 bases between them. This CDR3 has 15 residues. The CDR3 is CASSLDRTLTDTQYF. In nucleotides, the CDR3 is TGTGCCAGCAGCTTGGACCGCACTCTCACAGATACGCAGTATTTT.

CDR3 loop: CASSSQGSGDTEAFF. The DNA of the CDR3 is TGTGCCAGCAGCTCACAGGGTAGTGGCGACACTGAAGCTTTCTTT. The chain couples TRBV7-9 to TRBJ1-1, with a tentative D call TRBD1 (6 bases). The CDR3 runs 15 residues. V dropped 4 bases and J dropped 3 bases, with 15 bases sitting between them. Germline lookup yields CDR1 SEHNR and CDR2 FQNEAQ (reference sequence).

CDR3 in DNA: TGTGCCAGCAGTTACTCGATCTTTGGGGGGACAGATACGCAGTATTTT. It encodes CASSYSIFGGTDTQYF. V usage is TRBV6-5 and J usage is TRBJ2-3; maybe TRBD2 (6 bases). The CDR3 covers 16 residues. Germline V gene data show CDR1 as MNHEY and CDR2 as SVGAGI. Trimming took 0 bases from V and 3 from J, leaving 13 bases between them.

The V gene is TRBV19, the J gene TRBJ1-1, with 8 bases fitting TRBD1. The CDR3 extends over 14 amino acids. V shed 6 bases, J shed 3 bases, and the junction held 6 bases outside the gene matches. CDR1 and CDR2 (germline): LNHDA, SQIVND (reference sequence). Here the CDR3 reads CASRRTQGDTEAFF. CDR3 nucleotides: TGTGCCAGTAGGAGGACACAGGGGGACACTGAAGCTTTCTTT. The whole variable domain, filled in from reference TRBV19 and TRBJ1-1, reads DGGITQSPKYLFRKEGQNVTLSCEQNLNHDAMYWYRQDPGQGLRLIYYSQIVNDFQKGDIAEGYSVSREKKESFPLTVTSAQKNPTAFYLCASRRTQGDTEAFFGQGTRLTVV.

The V call is TRBV2, the J call TRBJ2-4; D might be TRBD1 (6 bases). CDR1 SNHLY and CDR2 FYNNEI come from the germline V gene. Trimming removed 5 bases at V and 11 bases at J, with 13 bases between. This CDR3 is built from 12 residues. The CDR3 region is CASSLLGQFQYF. The CDR3 bases are TGTGCCAGCAGTCTACTTGGACAGTTTCAGTACTTC.

This clone was seen a single time. The chain couples TRBV2 to TRBJ1-4; 7 bases align to TRBD1. Germline CDR1 reads SNHLY; CDR2 reads FYNNEI. The CDR3 length is 17 residues. V lost 5 bases, J lost 2 bases, and 11 bases stayed unmatched. The CDR3 loop reads CASSLLTGYRTNEKLFF. Written as DNA, the CDR3 is TGTGCCAGCAGTCTTTTGACAGGGTATAGGACTAATGAAAAACTGTTTTTT.

V gene TRBV28 combines with J gene TRBJ1-1; D unclear. Per the germline V gene, CDR1 is MDHEN and CDR2 is SYDVKM. The germline V and J ends were trimmed by 8 bases and 1 base, with 17 bases remaining between them. The CDR3 consists of 15 residues. The CDR3 sequence is CASCNHLGSNTEAFF. CDR3 sequence (DNA): TGTGCCAGCTGTAACCACCTAGGATCGAACACTGAAGCTTTCTTT.

The rearrangement links TRBV7-8 to TRBJ1-2; TRBD1 matches at 7 bases. The CDR3 is made up of 16 amino acids. Germline V CDR1 and CDR2: SGHVS, FQNEAQ. Losses at the gene ends were 3 bases for V and 4 bases for J; bases not matched to a gene: 11. In nucleotides, the CDR3 is TGTGCCAGCAGCTTGTCCTTGGGACAGAAGTTCTATGGCTACACCTTC. Its translation: CASSLSLGQKFYGYTF. The complete variable domain, with remaining parts taken from reference TRBV7-8 and TRBJ1-2, reads GAGVSQSPRYKVAKRGQDVALRCDPISGHVSLFWYQQALGQGPEFLTYFQNEAQLDKSGLPSDRFFAERPEGSVSTLKIQRTQQEDSAVYLCASSLSLGQKFYGYTFGSGTRLTVV.

V is TRBV6-5 and J is TRBJ1-6, with D possibly TRBD1 on 5 matching bases. V lost 4 bases and J lost 9, with 19 bases in between. The length of the CDR3 is 16 residues. Germline lookup yields CDR1 MNHEY and CDR2 SVGAGI. The CDR3 loop is CASSFTGPPGGSPLHF. For the CDR3, the DNA is TGTGCCAGCAGTTTTACAGGTCCCCCGGGGGGTTCACCCCTCCACTTT.

In this sample, this clone turned up once. This chain connects TRBV27 to TRBJ2-7; weak D call: TRBD2 (7 bases). V lost 6 bases and J 7 bases, leaving 25 bases between the germline ends. The CDR3 runs 16 residues. Per the germline V gene, CDR1 is MNHEY and CDR2 is SMNVEV (reference sequence). The CDR3 reads CASSPQGLLPRTEQYF. DNA of the CDR3: TGTGCCAGCAGCCCACAGGGACTACTCCCCCGTACGGAGCAGTACTTC.

V is TRBV5-6 and J is TRBJ2-7; D may be TRBD1 (5 bases). V was trimmed by 6 bases and J by 2 bases, leaving 15 bases between them. The CDR3 sequence is 14 residues long. Germline V gene data show CDR1 as SGHDT and CDR2 as YYEEEE. DNA for the CDR3: TGTGCCAGCAACCCGACAGCTCGAGCCTACGAGCAGTACTTC. Translation: CASNPTARAYEQYF.

The V and J genes are TRBV6-5 and TRBJ1-4, with D perhaps matching TRBD1 (6 bases). The germline V gene encodes CDR1 MNHEY and CDR2 SVGAGI. The CDR3 runs to 14 residues. V dropped 7 bases and J dropped 6 bases, with 15 bases sitting between them. This chain's CDR3 is CASTGGRVYEKLFF. For the CDR3, the DNA is TGTGCCAGCACTGGGGGCAGGGTTTATGAAAAACTGTTTTTT.

This chain's CDR3 is CATSWGLSSGANVLTF. CDR3 coding DNA: TGTGCCACCAGCTGGGGACTGAGCTCTGGGGCCAACGTCCTGACTTTC. The chain joins TRBV15 to TRBJ2-6; D is perhaps TRBD2 (6 bases). Trimming pared 5 bases from V and 0 bases from J, leaving 11 bases between. CDR1 is LNHNV, CDR2 YYDKDF, per germline (reference sequence). The CDR3 consists of 16 residues.

V is TRBV2 and J is TRBJ1-2, with 9 positions matching TRBD1. The CDR3 consists of 13 residues. V was pared by 4 bases and J by 7 bases, with 4 bases of the junction left unmatched. CDR1 is SNHLY and CDR2 is FYNNEI in the germline V gene. Here the CDR3 DNA reads TGTGCCAGCAGTGGGACAGGGGATGGTGGCTACACCTTC. This codes for CASSGTGDGGYTF.

The chain employs TRBV28 and TRBJ2-7; 7 positions agree with TRBD1. The ends lost 6 bases at V and 6 bases at J; junction bases unmatched: 20. The CDR3 length is 17 residues. Germline CDR1 is MDHEN and CDR2 is SYDVKM. The CDR3 region is CASRAGRLGQNRSEQYF. The CDR3 DNA follows: TGTGCCAGCAGAGCCGGTCGTTTGGGACAGAACCGATCCGAGCAGTACTTC.

This chain joins TRBV5-1 and TRBJ2-4, with TRBD1 as a possible D gene (6 bases). This CDR3 spans 17 amino acids. The germline gives CDR1 SGHRS, CDR2 YFSETQ. Trimming removed 4 bases at V and 1 base at J, with 18 bases between. The CDR3 reads CASSRRQAGMAKNIQYF. In DNA form, the CDR3 reads TGCGCCAGCAGCCGAAGACAGGCTGGGATGGCCAAAAACATTCAGTACTTC.

This rearrangement joins TRBV12-5 to TRBJ2-1; D possibly corresponds to TRBD2 (5 bases). The germline V and J ends were trimmed by 5 bases and 3 bases, with 29 bases remaining between them. In germline, CDR1 is LGHNT, CDR2 FRNRAP. The length of the CDR3 is 20 residues. Here the CDR3 DNA reads TGTGCTAGTGGTCACCCCGTAGCGCTTAGGCTTCCCCGCCACTACAATGAGCAGTTCTTC. Its translation: CASGHPVALRLPRHYNEQFF.